These 3 T cell receptor beta chains were all obtained from the same sample, sequenced in a study of blood T cell repertoires in COVID-19. Some clones are missing from TCRdb's copy, which holds only in-frame ones; the method was immunoSEQ multiplex PCR. The data contain 200,000 to 250,000 clones, more than 85% of them singletons. The sequenced sample was peripheral blood. The receptors come from a woman between 50 and 59 years old with COVID-19, enrolled during active disease.

The chain combines TRBV9 with TRBJ1-3, with 10 bases lining up with TRBD1. In germline, CDR1 is SGDLS, CDR2 YYNGEE. This CDR3 spans 18 amino acids. V trimming: 0 bases; J trimming: 0 bases; junction bases outside the gene matches: 6. CDR3 in DNA: TGTGCCAGCAGCGTAGCCGGGACAGGGGTTTCCTCTGGAAACACCATATATTTT. This translates into CASSVAGTGVSSGNTIYF.

The rearrangement links TRBV6-2 or TRBV6-3 to TRBJ2-3; 9 bases fit TRBD1. The CDR3 is 12 amino acids. Germline values: CDR1 MNHEY, CDR2 SVGEGT. The V and J ends lost 6 bases and 11 bases, in that order; junction bases with no gene match: 6. CDR3 loop: CASSRDREGQYF. CDR3 in DNA: TGTGCCAGCAGCCGGGACAGGGAGGGGCAGTATTTT.

The V gene is TRBV6-5, the J gene TRBJ1-1, with TRBD1 as a possible D gene (5 bases). This CDR3 has 15 residues. V was trimmed by 7 bases and J by 0 bases, leaving 15 bases between them. Looked up from germline, CDR1 is MNHEY and CDR2 is SVGAGI. The CDR3 here is CASTQQDILNTEAFF. DNA for the CDR3: TGTGCCAGCACCCAACAGGACATTCTGAACACTGAAGCTTTCTTT.